These 20 T cell receptor beta chains were all obtained from the same sample, sequenced in a study of blood T cell repertoires in COVID-19. Repertoires were generated with immunoSEQ multiplex PCR, while TCRdb's copy carries only in-frame clones and drops some. The data show more than 250,000 clones, with about 86% seen just once and 3.6% held by the top ten. The sample taken for sequencing was peripheral blood. Receptor source: a man aged 18-30 years with active or convalescent COVID-19.

The chain carries TRBV2 and TRBJ1-1; D is undetermined. V gave up 6 bases and J gave up 1 base, with 12 bases separating them. This CDR3 is built from 14 residues. In germline, CDR1 is SNHLY, CDR2 FYNNEI. The DNA for the CDR3 is TGTGCCAGCAGGCGACGGGGAGGGAACACTGAAGCTTTCTTT. Its translation: CASRRRGGNTEAFF.

V gene TRBV19 combines with J gene TRBJ1-4, with unresolved D. This CDR3 comprises 14 residues. V was cut by 5 bases and J by 8 bases, with 15 bases left in between. From germline, CDR1 is LNHDA and CDR2 SQIVND (reference sequence). Here the CDR3 DNA reads TGTGCCAGTAGTGCGGCTTCGGCTCGGGAAAAACTGTTTTTT. It encodes CASSAASAREKLFF.

The rearrangement links TRBV18 to TRBJ2-1; D is perhaps TRBD2 (5 bases). The CDR3 is 15 residues long. The germline CDR1 and CDR2 sequences are KGHSH and LQKENI. Trimming pared 6 bases from V and 6 bases from J, leaving 18 bases between. The CDR3 here is CASSQSLEEVNEQFF. CDR3 bases: TGTGCCAGCTCTCAATCCCTAGAGGAGGTCAATGAGCAGTTCTTC.

V gene TRBV5-1 combines with J gene TRBJ1-6, with TRBD1 as a possible D gene (5 bases). V dropped 4 bases and J dropped 8 bases, with 7 bases sitting between them. Germline V gives CDR1 SGHRS, CDR2 YFSETQ. This CDR3 region has 12 residues. In DNA, the CDR3 is TGCGCCAGCAGCGGGGGGGATTCACCCCTCCACTTT. This translates into CASSGGDSPLHF. Using reference TRBV5-1 and TRBJ1-6 for the parts outside the CDR3, the full variable domain is KAGVTQTPRYLIKTRGQQVTLSCSPISGHRSVSWYQQTPGQGLQFLFEYFSETQRNKGNFPGRFSGRQFSNSRSEMNVSTLELGDSALYLCASSGGDSPLHFGNGTRLTVT.

The chain links TRBV6-5 to TRBJ2-7; the match to TRBD1 covers 8 bases. This CDR3 is 15 amino acids long. Germline trimming cut 8 bases from V and 4 bases from J; bases unmatched to any gene: 13. The germline gives CDR1 MNHEY, CDR2 SVGAGI. CDR3 nucleotide sequence: TGTGCCAGCTGGGGGACAGGCCCAGAGGCTTACGAGCAGTACTTC. It yields the protein CASWGTGPEAYEQYF.

The rearrangement joins TRBV11-3 to TRBJ1-2; D gene ambiguous. The germline CDR1 and CDR2 sequences are SGHNT and YENEEA. The CDR3 extends over 13 amino acids. Trimming shortened V by 4 bases and J by 6 bases, and 12 bases separated the two germline ends. The CDR3 protein is CASSSPARDGYTF. Written as DNA, the CDR3 is TGTGCCAGCAGCTCCCCGGCGAGGGATGGCTACACCTTC. Supplemented by reference TRBV11-3 and TRBJ1-2, the full variable domain reads EAGVVQSPRYKIIEKKQPVAFWCNPISGHNTLYWYLQNLGQGPELLIRYENEEAVDDSQLPKDRFSAERLKGVDSTLKIQPAELGDSAVYLCASSSPARDGYTFGSGTRLTVV.

This rearrangement joins TRBV27 to TRBJ1-2, with 7 bases lining up with TRBD1. CDR1 and CDR2 (germline): MNHEY, SMNVEV (reference sequence). The V and J ends lost 6 bases and 8 bases, in that order; junction bases with no gene match: 9. The CDR3 is 13 residues long. The CDR3, as DNA: TGTGCCAGCAGCCTGGGACAGTCGGGGGGCTACACCTTC. Its translation is CASSLGQSGGYTF.

The chain uses TRBV19 and TRBJ2-7, with unresolved D. Deletions cut 1 base from V and 0 bases from J, with 10 bases between. CDR1 LNHDA and CDR2 SQIVND come from the germline V gene (reference sequence). This CDR3 is 15 amino acids long. The CDR3 coding sequence is TGTGCCAGTAGTATAGGCACAGCCTTCTCCTACGAGCAGTACTTC. Encoded protein: CASSIGTAFSYEQYF.

This chain joins TRBV7-8 and TRBJ2-3; 9 bases are shared with TRBD2. CDR3 size: 17 residues. V dropped 2 bases and J dropped 3; count of bases not matched to a gene: 9. Germline V gives CDR1 SGHVS, CDR2 FQNEAQ. In DNA form, the CDR3 reads TGTGCCAGCAGCTTACGGTTGGCTAGCGGGACTACAGATACGCAGTATTTT. This sequence encodes CASSLRLASGTTDTQYF. Variable domain in full (rest from reference TRBV7-8 and TRBJ2-3): GAGVSQSPRYKVAKRGQDVALRCDPISGHVSLFWYQQALGQGPEFLTYFQNEAQLDKSGLPSDRFFAERPEGSVSTLKIQRTQQEDSAVYLCASSLRLASGTTDTQYFGPGTRLTVL.

The chain links TRBV10-2 to TRBJ1-1, with a weak D call TRBD1 (5 bases). The CDR3 is made up of 14 amino acids. Germline loops: CDR1 WSHSY, CDR2 SAAADI. V lost 8 bases and J 0 bases, leaving 13 bases between the germline ends. DNA for the CDR3: TGCGCCAGCCGGGTGGGGGGAATGAACACTGAAGCTTTCTTT. Translating gives CASRVGGMNTEAFF.

The CDR3 loop is CASSPGTGEKLFF. DNA for the CDR3: TGCGCCAGCAGCCCCGGGACAGGCGAAAAACTGTTTTTT. V usage is TRBV5-1 and J usage is TRBJ1-4, with TRBD1 matching over 8 bases. Trimming removed 4 bases from V and 8 bases from J; junction bases left unmatched: 4. This CDR3 contains 13 residues. Germline V gene sequence: CDR1 SGHRS, CDR2 YFSETQ.

The J gene is TRBJ1-1, the V gene TRBV11-2, with D maybe TRBD1 (5 bases). Trimming removed 3 bases at V and 0 bases at J, with 11 bases between. This CDR3 is 15 amino acids long. Germline V gives CDR1 SGHAT, CDR2 FQNNGV. Here the CDR3 DNA reads TGTGCCAGCAGCTTCATCACAGGAATGAACACTGAAGCTTTCTTT. Protein sequence: CASSFITGMNTEAFF.

This chain connects TRBV2 to TRBJ1-5, with 9 positions matching TRBD1. CDR3 size: 12 residues. V trimming: 8 bases; J trimming: 6 bases; junction bases outside the gene matches: 2. Germline CDR1 and CDR2: SNHLY and FYNNEI. The CDR3 DNA is TGTGCCAGCGGGACAGGGAGTCAGCCCCAGCATTTT. It specifies CASGTGSQPQHF.

CDR3 region: CASTEGVTNTGELFF. Written as DNA, the CDR3 is TGTGCCAGCACAGAGGGCGTGACGAACACCGGGGAGCTGTTTTTT. The V and J genes are TRBV11-2 and TRBJ2-2, with D tentatively TRBD2 (5 bases). Trimming pared 7 bases from V and 0 bases from J, leaving 12 bases between. The CDR3 totals 15 residues. Per germline, CDR1 SGHAT and CDR2 FQNNGV. Looking up the rest from reference TRBV11-2 and TRBJ2-2 gives the full variable domain: EAGVAQSPRYKIIEKRQSVAFWCNPISGHATLYWYQQILGQGPKLLIQFQNNGVVDDSQLPKDRFSAERLKGVDSTLKIQPAKLEDSAVYLCASTEGVTNTGELFFGEGSRLTVL.

The V call is TRBV6-5, the J call TRBJ2-5; possible D gene TRBD1, 6 bases. This CDR3 is built from 13 residues. Germline CDR1 and CDR2: MNHEY and SVGAGI. V lost 6 bases and J 6 bases, leaving 14 bases between the germline ends. CDR3 sequence reads: CASSVGQHQTQYF. CDR3 DNA: TGTGCCAGCAGCGTCGGACAGCATCAGACCCAGTACTTC.

The chain couples TRBV6-5 to TRBJ2-1, with 8 positions matching TRBD2. This CDR3 region has 15 residues. Per germline, CDR1 MNHEY and CDR2 SVGAGI. Trimming cost V 5 bases and J 8 bases; bases outside gene matches: 11. The CDR3, as DNA: TGTGCCAGCAGTAATGGACTAGCCGGTTGGGATGAGCAGTTCTTC. Translating gives CASSNGLAGWDEQFF.

The gene calls are TRBV6-5 and TRBJ2-7; 8 nucleotides line up with TRBD2. Germline assignment: CDR1 MNHEY and CDR2 SVGAGI. V shed 6 bases, J shed 6 bases, and the junction held 10 bases outside the gene matches. This CDR3 is 14 amino acids long. This chain's CDR3 is CASSLSSGSGEQYF. The DNA of the CDR3 is TGTGCCAGCAGCTTATCTAGCGGGTCTGGCGAGCAGTACTTC.

The chain recombines TRBV7-9 with TRBJ1-1; D unresolved. The ends were cut back, 5 bases at V and 4 bases at J, with 8 bases in the middle. Per germline, CDR1 SEHNR and CDR2 FQNEAQ (reference sequence). The CDR3 contains 12 residues. In DNA, the CDR3 is TGTGCCAGCAGCCCCCGGGGCACTGAAGCTTTCTTT. Translating gives CASSPRGTEAFF.

V and J are TRBV7-9 and TRBJ1-4; the match to TRBD1 covers 8 bases. V dropped 6 bases and J dropped 7; count of bases not matched to a gene: 7. CDR1 and CDR2 from the germline V gene are SEHNR and FQNEAQ (reference sequence). This CDR3 spans 14 amino acids. CDR3 region: CASSKTTGGEKLFF. The DNA for the CDR3 is TGTGCCAGCAGTAAAACCACAGGGGGTGAAAAACTGTTTTTT.

This clone has a single count. The chain is built from TRBV10-3 and TRBJ1-1, with a possible D match to TRBD1 (5 bases). CDR1 and CDR2 (germline): ENHRY, SYGVKD. CDR3 length: 17 amino acids. Trimming shortened V by 4 bases and J by 1 base, and 19 bases separated the two germline ends. CDR3 bases: TGTGCCATCAGTGCGGGTGGGGGGTACGGAAGGAACACTGAAGCTTTCTTT. Translating it yields CAISAGGGYGRNTEAFF.